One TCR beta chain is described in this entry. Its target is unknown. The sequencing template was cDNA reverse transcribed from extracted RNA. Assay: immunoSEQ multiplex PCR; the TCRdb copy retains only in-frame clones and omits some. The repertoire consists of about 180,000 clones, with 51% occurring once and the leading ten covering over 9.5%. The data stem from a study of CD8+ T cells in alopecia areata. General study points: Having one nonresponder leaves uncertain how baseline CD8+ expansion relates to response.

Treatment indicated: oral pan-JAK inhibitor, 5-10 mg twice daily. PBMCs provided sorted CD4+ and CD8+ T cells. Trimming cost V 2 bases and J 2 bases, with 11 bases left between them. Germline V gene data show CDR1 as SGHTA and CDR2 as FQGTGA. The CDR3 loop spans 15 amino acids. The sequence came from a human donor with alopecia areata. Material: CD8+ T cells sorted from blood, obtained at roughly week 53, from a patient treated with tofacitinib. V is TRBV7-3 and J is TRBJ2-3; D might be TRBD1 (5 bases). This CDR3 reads CASSLVQGYTDTQYF. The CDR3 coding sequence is TGTGCCAGCAGCTTAGTGCAGGGATACACAGATACGCAGTATTTT.